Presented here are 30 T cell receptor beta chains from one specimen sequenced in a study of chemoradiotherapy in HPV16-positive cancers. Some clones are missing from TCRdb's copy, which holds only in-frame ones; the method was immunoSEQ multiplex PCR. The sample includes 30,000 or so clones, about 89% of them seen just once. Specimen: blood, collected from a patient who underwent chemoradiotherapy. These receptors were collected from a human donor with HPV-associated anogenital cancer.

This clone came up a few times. In DNA, the CDR3 is TGTGCCAGCAGCGCGCCACTAGGCCTACAAGAGACCCAGTACTTC. It translates to CASSAPLGLQETQYF. The rearrangement uses TRBV9 and TRBJ2-5; D may be TRBD2 (5 bases). Between the trimmed V and J ends, which lost 3 bases and 2 bases, there was a span of 14 bases. This CDR3 region has 15 residues. Germline CDR1 SGDLS, CDR2 YYNGEE.

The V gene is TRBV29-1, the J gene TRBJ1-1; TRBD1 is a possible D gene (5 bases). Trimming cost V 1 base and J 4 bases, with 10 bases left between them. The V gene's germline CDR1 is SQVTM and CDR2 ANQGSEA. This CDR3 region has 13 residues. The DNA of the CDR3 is TGCAGCGTTGAAGGAAGGAGGGGCACTGAAGCTTTCTTT. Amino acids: CSVEGRRGTEAFF.

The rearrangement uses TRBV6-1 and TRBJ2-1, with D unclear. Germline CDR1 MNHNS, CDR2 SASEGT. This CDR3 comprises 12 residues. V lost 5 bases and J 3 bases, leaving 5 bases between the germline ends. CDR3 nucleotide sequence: TGTGCCAGCAGTAACAGCTACAATGAGCAGTTCTTC. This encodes CASSNSYNEQFF.

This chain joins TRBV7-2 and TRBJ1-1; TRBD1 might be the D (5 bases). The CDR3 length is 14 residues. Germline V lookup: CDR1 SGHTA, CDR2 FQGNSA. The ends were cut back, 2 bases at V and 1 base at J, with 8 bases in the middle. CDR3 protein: CASSLNTGNTEAFF. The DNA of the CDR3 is TGTGCCAGCAGCTTAAATACAGGGAACACTGAAGCTTTCTTT.

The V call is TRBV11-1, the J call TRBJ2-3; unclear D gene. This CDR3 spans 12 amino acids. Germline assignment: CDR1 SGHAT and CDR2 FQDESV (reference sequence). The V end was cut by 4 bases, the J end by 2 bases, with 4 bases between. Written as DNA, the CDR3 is TGTGCCAGCAGCTCGGTCACAGATACGCAGTATTTT. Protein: CASSSVTDTQYF.

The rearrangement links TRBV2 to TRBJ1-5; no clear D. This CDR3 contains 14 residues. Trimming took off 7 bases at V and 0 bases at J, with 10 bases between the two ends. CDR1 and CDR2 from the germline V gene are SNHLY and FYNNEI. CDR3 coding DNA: TGTGCCAGCAAGCTCTCAGCTAGCAATCAGCCCCAGCATTTT. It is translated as CASKLSASNQPQHF.

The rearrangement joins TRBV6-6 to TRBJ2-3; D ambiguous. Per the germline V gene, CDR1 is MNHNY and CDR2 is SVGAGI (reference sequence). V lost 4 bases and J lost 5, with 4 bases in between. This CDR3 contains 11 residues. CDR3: CASSFQDTQYF. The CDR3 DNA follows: TGTGCCAGCAGTTTCCAAGATACGCAGTATTTT.

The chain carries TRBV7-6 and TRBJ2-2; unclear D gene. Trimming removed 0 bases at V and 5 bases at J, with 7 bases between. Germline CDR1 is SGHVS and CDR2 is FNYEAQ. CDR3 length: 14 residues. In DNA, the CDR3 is TGTGCCAGCAGCTTAGCGCGCCTGACCGGGGAGCTGTTTTTT. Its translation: CASSLARLTGELFF.

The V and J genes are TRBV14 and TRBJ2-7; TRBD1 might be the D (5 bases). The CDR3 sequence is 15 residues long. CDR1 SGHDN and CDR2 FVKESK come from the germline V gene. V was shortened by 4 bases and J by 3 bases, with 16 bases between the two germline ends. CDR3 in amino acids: CASSREGVLRYEQYF. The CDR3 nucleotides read TGTGCCAGCAGCCGAGAAGGGGTCTTACGCTACGAGCAGTACTTC.

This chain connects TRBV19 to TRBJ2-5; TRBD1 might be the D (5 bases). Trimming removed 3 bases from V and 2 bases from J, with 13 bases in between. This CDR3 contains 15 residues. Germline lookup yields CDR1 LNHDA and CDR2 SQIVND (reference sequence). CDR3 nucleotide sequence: TGTGCCAGTAGTATCAATGGACATCCACAAGAGACCCAGTACTTC. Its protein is CASSINGHPQETQYF. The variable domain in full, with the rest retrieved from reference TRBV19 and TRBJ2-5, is DGGITQSPKYLFRKEGQNVTLSCEQNLNHDAMYWYRQDPGQGLRLIYYSQIVNDFQKGDIAEGYSVSREKKESFPLTVTSAQKNPTAFYLCASSINGHPQETQYFGPGTRLLVL.

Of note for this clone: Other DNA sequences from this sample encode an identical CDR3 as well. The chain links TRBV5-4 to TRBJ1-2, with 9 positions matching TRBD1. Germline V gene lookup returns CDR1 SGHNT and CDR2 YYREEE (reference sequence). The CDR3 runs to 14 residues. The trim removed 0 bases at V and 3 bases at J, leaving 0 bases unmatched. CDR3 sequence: CASSLGDRDYGYTF. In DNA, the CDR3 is TGTGCCAGCAGCTTGGGGGACAGGGACTATGGCTACACCTTC.

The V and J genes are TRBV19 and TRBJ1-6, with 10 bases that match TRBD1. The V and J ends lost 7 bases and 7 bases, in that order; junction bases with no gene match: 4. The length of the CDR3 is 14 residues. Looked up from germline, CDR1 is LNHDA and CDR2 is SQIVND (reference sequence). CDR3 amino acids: CASTGTGENSPLHF. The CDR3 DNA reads TGTGCCAGTACCGGGACAGGGGAGAATTCACCCCTCCACTTT.

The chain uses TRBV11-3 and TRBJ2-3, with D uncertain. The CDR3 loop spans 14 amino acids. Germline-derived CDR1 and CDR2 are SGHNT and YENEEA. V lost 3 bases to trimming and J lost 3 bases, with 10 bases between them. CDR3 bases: TGTGCCAGCAGCTTCAGAGCCTCTACAGATACGCAGTATTTT. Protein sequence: CASSFRASTDTQYF.

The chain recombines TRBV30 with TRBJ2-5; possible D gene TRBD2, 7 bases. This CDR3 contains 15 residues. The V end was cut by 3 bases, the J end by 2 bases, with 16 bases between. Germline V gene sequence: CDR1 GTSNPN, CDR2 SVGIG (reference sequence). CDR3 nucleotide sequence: TGTGCCTGGAGGATCGGGGGGCGGGCTCAAGAGACCCAGTACTTC. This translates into CAWRIGGRAQETQYF.

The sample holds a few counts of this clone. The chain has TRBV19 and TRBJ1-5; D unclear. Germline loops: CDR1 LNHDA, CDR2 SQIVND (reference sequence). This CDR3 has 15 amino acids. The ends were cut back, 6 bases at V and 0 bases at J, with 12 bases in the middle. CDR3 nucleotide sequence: TGTGCCAGTAGCGAACAGACTAATAGCAATCAGCCCCAGCATTTT. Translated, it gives CASSEQTNSNQPQHF. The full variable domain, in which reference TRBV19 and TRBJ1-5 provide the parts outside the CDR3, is DGGITQSPKYLFRKEGQNVTLSCEQNLNHDAMYWYRQDPGQGLRLIYYSQIVNDFQKGDIAEGYSVSREKKESFPLTVTSAQKNPTAFYLCASSEQTNSNQPQHFGDGTRLSIL.

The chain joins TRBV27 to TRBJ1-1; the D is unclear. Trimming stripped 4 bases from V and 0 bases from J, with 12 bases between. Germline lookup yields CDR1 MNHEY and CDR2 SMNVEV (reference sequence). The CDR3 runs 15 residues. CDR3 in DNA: TGTGCCAGCAGTTCGGGTCGCCCAATGAACACTGAAGCTTTCTTT. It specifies CASSSGRPMNTEAFF.

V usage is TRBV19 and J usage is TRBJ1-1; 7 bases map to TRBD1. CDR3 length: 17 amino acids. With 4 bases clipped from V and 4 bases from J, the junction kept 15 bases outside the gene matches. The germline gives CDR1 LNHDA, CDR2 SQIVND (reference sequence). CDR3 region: CASSNYRGSPFGTEAFF. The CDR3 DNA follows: TGTGCCAGTAGTAACTACAGGGGCTCTCCTTTTGGCACTGAAGCTTTCTTT.

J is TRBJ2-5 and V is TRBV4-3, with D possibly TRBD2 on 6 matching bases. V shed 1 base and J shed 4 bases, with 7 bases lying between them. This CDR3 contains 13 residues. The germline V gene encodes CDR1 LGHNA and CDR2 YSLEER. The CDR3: CASSQVGGETQYF. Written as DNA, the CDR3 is TGCGCCAGCAGCCAAGTCGGGGGAGAGACCCAGTACTTC.

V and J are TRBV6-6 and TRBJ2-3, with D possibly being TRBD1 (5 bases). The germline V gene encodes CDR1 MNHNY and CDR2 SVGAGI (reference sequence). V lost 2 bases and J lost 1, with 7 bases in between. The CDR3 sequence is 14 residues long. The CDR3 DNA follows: TGTGCCAGCAGTTACCCGACAGGCACAGATACGCAGTATTTT. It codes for CASSYPTGTDTQYF.

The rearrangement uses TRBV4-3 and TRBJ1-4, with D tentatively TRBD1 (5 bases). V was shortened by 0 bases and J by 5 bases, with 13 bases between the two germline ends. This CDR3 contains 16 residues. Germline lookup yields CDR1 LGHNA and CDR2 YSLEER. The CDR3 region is CASSQDKGRRNEKLFF. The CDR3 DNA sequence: TGCGCCAGCAGCCAAGACAAGGGACGTAGAAATGAAAAACTGTTTTTT.

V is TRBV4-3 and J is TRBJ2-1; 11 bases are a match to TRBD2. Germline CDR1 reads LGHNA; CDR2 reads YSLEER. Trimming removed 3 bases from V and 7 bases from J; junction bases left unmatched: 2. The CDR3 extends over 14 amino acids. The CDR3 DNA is TGCGCCAGCAGCCAGGGACTAGCGGAGAATGAGCAGTTCTTC. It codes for CASSQGLAENEQFF.

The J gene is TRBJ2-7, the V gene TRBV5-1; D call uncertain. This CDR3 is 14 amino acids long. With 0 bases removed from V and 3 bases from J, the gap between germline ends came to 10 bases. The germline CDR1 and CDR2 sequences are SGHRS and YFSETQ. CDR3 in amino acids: CASSLGTDNYEQYF. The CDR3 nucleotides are TGCGCCAGCAGCTTGGGGACGGATAACTACGAGCAGTACTTC.

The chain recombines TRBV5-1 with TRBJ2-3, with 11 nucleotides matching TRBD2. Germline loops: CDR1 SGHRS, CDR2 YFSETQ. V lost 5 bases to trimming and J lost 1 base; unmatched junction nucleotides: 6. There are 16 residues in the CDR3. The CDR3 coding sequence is TGCGCCAGCAGGGGGACTAGCGGATTGGGCACAGATACGCAGTATTTT. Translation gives CASRGTSGLGTDTQYF.

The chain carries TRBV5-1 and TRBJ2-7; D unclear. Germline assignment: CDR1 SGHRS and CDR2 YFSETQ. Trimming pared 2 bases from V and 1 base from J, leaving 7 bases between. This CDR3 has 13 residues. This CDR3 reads CASSFGGSYEQYF. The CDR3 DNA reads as TGCGCCAGCAGCTTCGGCGGTTCCTACGAGCAGTACTTC.

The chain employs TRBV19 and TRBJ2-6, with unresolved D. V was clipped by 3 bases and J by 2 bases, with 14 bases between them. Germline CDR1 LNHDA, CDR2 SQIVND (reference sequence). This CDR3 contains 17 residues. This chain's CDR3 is CASSIYSSVAGANVLTF. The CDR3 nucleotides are TGTGCCAGTAGTATTTACAGCTCAGTAGCTGGGGCCAACGTCCTGACTTTC.

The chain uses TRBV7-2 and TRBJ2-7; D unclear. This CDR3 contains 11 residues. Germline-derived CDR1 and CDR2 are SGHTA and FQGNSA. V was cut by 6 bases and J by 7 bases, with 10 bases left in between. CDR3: CASSQYTEQYF. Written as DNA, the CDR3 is TGTGCCAGCAGTCAATACACGGAGCAGTACTTC.

CDR3 in amino acids: CAWSPGLAIDTQYF. The CDR3 DNA reads as TGTGCCTGGTCTCCGGGACTAGCGATAGATACGCAGTATTTT. This chain joins TRBV30 and TRBJ2-3, with TRBD2 matching 10 bases. Germline-derived CDR1 and CDR2 are GTSNPN and SVGIG (reference sequence). This CDR3 region has 14 residues. V lost 5 bases to trimming and J lost 5 bases; unmatched junction nucleotides: 7.

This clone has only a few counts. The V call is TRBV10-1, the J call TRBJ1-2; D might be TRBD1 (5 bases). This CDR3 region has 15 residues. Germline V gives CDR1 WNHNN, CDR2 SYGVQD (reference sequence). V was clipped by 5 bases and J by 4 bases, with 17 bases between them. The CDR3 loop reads CASSPSGIKRYGYTF. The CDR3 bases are TGCGCCAGCAGTCCCTCAGGGATAAAACGCTATGGCTACACCTTC.

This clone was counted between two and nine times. The CDR3 loop is CASFGGRNGYTF. DNA of the CDR3: TGTGCCAGCTTTGGAGGAAGGAACGGCTACACCTTC. The chain recombines TRBV2 with TRBJ1-2; D is unresolved. The CDR3 has 12 amino acids. V lost 8 bases to trimming and J lost 8 bases, with 15 bases between them. Germline values: CDR1 SNHLY, CDR2 FYNNEI.

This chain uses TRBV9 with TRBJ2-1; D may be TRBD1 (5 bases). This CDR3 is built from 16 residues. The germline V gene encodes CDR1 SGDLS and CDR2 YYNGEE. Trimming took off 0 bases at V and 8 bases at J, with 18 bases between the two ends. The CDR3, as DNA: TGTGCCAGCAGCGTAGAGGGGATGGCTCAGGGCGATGAGCAGTTCTTC. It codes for CASSVEGMAQGDEQFF.